This TCR beta chain was obtained from a study of T cell changes during pregnancy in multiple sclerosis. The CDR3 sequence is 16 residues long. V lost 3 bases, J lost 1 base, and 15 bases lay in between. Germline V lookup: CDR1 MDHEN, CDR2 SYDVKM. This clone occurred once. Repertoires were generated with immunoSEQ multiplex PCR, while TCRdb's copy carries only in-frame clones and drops some. The data show more than 95,000 clones, 90% to 95% seen once. The rearrangement uses TRBV28 and TRBJ1-1; D gene ambiguous. This receptor was obtained from a female donor with multiple sclerosis, enrolled in a pregnancy study. Sequencing used peripheral blood, obtained after pregnancy. The CDR3 DNA is TGTGCCAGCAGTTTGGAGTCTCACCCCTGGAACACTGAAGCTTTCTTT. It encodes CASSLESHPWNTEAFF.